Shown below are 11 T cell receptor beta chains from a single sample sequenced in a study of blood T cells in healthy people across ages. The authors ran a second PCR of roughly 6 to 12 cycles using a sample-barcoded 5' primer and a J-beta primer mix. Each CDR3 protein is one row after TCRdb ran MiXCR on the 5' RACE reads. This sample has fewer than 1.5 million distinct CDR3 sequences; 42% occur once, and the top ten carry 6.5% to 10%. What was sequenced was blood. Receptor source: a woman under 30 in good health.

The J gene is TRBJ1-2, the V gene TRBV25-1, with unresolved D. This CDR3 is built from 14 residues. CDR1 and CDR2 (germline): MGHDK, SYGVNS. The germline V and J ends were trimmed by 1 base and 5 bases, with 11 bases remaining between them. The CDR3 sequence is CASSEWGEGYGYTF. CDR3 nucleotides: TGTGCCAGCAGTGAATGGGGAGAGGGATATGGCTACACCTTC.

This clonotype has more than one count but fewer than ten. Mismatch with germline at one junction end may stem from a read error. The CDR3 loop is CSAPAGAGPITVGKQPQHF. The DNA for the CDR3 is TGCAGTGCACCGGCGGGGGCGGGACCTATTACGGTGGGCAAACAGCCCCAGCATTTT. The chain uses TRBV20-1 and TRBJ1-5; D perhaps matches TRBD1 (6 bases). The CDR3 spans 19 residues. Germline CDR1 is DFQATT and CDR2 is SNEGSKA (reference sequence).

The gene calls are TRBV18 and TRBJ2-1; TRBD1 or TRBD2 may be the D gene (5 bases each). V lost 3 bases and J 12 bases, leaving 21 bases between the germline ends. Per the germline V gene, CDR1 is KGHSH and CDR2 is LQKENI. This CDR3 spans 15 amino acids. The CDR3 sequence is CASSPTGTDLVGQFF. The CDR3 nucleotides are TGTGCCAGCTCACCGACCGGGACGGATCTAGTGGGGCAGTTCTTC.

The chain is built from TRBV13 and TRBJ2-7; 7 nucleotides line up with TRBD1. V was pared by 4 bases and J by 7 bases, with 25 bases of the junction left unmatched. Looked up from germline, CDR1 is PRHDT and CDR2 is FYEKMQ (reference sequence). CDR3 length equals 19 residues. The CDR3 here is CASSSTLDRLGDSHNEQYF. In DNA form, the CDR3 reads TGTGCCAGCAGCTCCACCCTGGACAGGCTGGGAGACTCCCACAATGAGCAGTACTTC.

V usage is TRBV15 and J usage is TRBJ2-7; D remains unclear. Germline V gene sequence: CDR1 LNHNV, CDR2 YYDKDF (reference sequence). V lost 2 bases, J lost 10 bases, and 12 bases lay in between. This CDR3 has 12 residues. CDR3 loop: CATSRQTRAQYF. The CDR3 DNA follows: TGTGCCACCAGCAGACAGACAAGAGCCCAGTACTTC.

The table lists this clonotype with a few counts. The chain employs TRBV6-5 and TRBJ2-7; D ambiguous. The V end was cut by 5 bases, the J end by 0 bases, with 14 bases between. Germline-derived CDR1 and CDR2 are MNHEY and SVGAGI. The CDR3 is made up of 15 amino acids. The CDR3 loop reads CASSPSPDPSYEQYF. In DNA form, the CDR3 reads TGTGCCAGCAGTCCTTCTCCGGACCCCTCCTACGAGCAGTACTTC.

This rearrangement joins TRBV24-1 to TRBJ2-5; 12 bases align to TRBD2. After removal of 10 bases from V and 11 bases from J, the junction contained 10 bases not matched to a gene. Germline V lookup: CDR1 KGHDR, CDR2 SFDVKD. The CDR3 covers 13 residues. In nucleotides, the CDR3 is TGTGCCACTACTAGCGGGAGGAGGAATGAGCAGTACTTC. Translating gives CATTSGRRNEQYF.

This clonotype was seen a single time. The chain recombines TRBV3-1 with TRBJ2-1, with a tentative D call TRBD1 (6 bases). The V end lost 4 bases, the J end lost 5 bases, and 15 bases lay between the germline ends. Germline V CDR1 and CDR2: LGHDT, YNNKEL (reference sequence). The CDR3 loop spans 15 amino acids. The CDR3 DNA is TGTGCCAGCAGCCTCGAAGGACAGATAGACAATGAGCAGTTCTTC. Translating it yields CASSLEGQIDNEQFF.

CDR3 protein: CASSVGPPMTGNSPLHF. The CDR3 nucleotides are TGTGCCAGCAGCGTAGGCCCCCCCATGACAGGAAATTCACCCCTCCACTTT. V gene TRBV9 combines with J gene TRBJ1-6; possibly TRBD1 for D (6 bases). Looked up from germline, CDR1 is SGDLS and CDR2 is YYNGEE. There are 17 residues in the CDR3. V gave up 0 bases and J gave up 7 bases, with 17 bases separating them.

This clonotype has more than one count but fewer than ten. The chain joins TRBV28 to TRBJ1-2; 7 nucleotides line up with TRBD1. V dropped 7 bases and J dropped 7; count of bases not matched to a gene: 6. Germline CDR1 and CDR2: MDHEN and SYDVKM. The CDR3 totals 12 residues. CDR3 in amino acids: CASTDREAGYTF. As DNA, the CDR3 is TGTGCCAGCACCGACAGGGAAGCTGGCTACACCTTC.

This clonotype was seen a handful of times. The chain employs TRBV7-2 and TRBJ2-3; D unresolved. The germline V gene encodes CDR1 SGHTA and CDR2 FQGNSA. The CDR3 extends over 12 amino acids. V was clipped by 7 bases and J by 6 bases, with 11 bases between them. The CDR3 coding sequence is TGTGCCAGCACCAACTACCAGGATACGCAGTATTTT. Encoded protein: CASTNYQDTQYF.